The 18 T cell receptor beta chains reported below all come from one sample, sequenced in a study of T cell responses to AZD1222 COVID-19 vaccine. Sequencing was performed with immunoSEQ multiplex PCR; in TCRdb, only in-frame clones are kept and a portion is missing. The sample has 150,000 to 160,000 clones; around 90% are singletons. The material sequenced was peripheral blood, taken on day 0 of AZD1222 vaccination. These receptors all come from an adult in good health.

Details on this clone: Germline is not matched at one junction end, which may reflect a read error. The V call is TRBV5-1, the J call TRBJ2-2, with D perhaps being TRBD1 or TRBD2 (5 bases each). Germline V gene lookup returns CDR1 SGHRS and CDR2 YFSETQ. The CDR3 runs 12 residues. CDR3 sequence: CASRLGAGELFF. For the CDR3, the DNA is TGCGCCAGCAGGTTGGGGGCCGGGGAGCTGTTTTTT.

V is TRBV9 and J is TRBJ1-4; D remains unclear. Trimming cost V 0 bases and J 5 bases, with 8 bases left between them. Germline V gives CDR1 SGDLS, CDR2 YYNGEE. The CDR3 is 14 residues long. In DNA form, the CDR3 reads TGTGCCAGCAGCGTAGGGGGTTGGAATGAAAAACTGTTTTTT. Translated: CASSVGGWNEKLFF. Together with reference TRBV9 and TRBJ1-4, the CDR3 gives the full variable domain: DSGVTQTPKHLITATGQRVTLRCSPRSGDLSVYWYQQSLDQGLQFLIQYYNGEERAKGNILERFSAQQFPDLHSELNLSSLELGDSALYFCASSVGGWNEKLFFGSGTQLSVL.

The rearrangement uses TRBV5-1 and TRBJ2-5; D ambiguous. The CDR3 spans 13 residues. Looked up from germline, CDR1 is SGHRS and CDR2 is YFSETQ. V was clipped by 4 bases and J by 4 bases, with 11 bases between them. Here the CDR3 reads CASSLILGETQYF. The CDR3 DNA is TGCGCCAGCAGCCTAATCTTGGGAGAGACCCAGTACTTC.

The V call is TRBV18, the J call TRBJ1-1; D is ambiguous. The V end was cut by 4 bases, the J end by 4 bases, with 19 bases between. Germline CDR1 and CDR2: KGHSH and LQKENI. The CDR3 totals 16 residues. The CDR3 coding sequence is TGTGCCAGCTCACGCAACCTAGACACCTCCGGCACTGAAGCTTTCTTT. Encoded protein: CASSRNLDTSGTEAFF.

The chain joins TRBV7-2 to TRBJ2-3; TRBD2 agrees at 7 bases. The CDR3 extends over 15 amino acids. CDR1 is SGHTA and CDR2 is FQGNSA in the germline V gene. Losses at the gene ends were 6 bases for V and 3 bases for J; bases not matched to a gene: 9. The CDR3 region is CASSFRTSQTDTQYF. CDR3 coding DNA: TGTGCCAGCAGTTTCAGGACTAGTCAGACAGATACGCAGTATTTT.

The chain has TRBV12-3 or TRBV12-4 and TRBJ1-1; D is uncertain. The ends were cut back, 5 bases at V and 4 bases at J, with 11 bases in the middle. This CDR3 spans 13 amino acids. CDR3 region: CASSLTRGTEAFF. In DNA form, the CDR3 reads TGTGCCAGCAGTCTCACCAGAGGCACTGAAGCTTTCTTT.

The V gene is TRBV4-1, the J gene TRBJ1-1; D gene unclear. V was pared by 0 bases and J by 11 bases, with 16 bases between. The germline V gene has CDR1 MGHRA and CDR2 YSYEKL. This CDR3 is 14 amino acids long. In DNA, the CDR3 is TGCGCCAGCAGCCAAGATCAGGCGGCCGGAGGTGCTTTCTTT. Amino acids: CASSQDQAAGGAFF.

The chain joins TRBV4-1 to TRBJ1-2; TRBD1 matches at 8 bases. Germline V gene sequence: CDR1 MGHRA, CDR2 YSYEKL. J lost 6 bases, V lost 0 bases, and 3 bases had no gene match. The CDR3 contains 14 residues. CDR3 in amino acids: CASSQDRGLNGYTF. DNA for the CDR3: TGCGCCAGCAGCCAAGACAGGGGGCTGAATGGCTACACCTTC.

The chain employs TRBV5-1 and TRBJ1-4; 9 positions agree with TRBD1. CDR1 and CDR2 from the germline V gene are SGHRS and YFSETQ. Unmatched junction bases numbered 4, after V lost 4 bases and J lost 6 bases. This CDR3 region has 14 residues. CDR3 sequence (DNA): TGCGCCAGCAGCCTCCGGACAGGGGATGAAAAACTGTTTTTT. Encoded protein: CASSLRTGDEKLFF.

The chain links TRBV2 to TRBJ2-1; 11 bases map to TRBD2. The V segment lost 11 bases and the J segment 6 bases; nucleotides outside the gene matches: 9. CDR1 is SNHLY and CDR2 is FYNNEI in the germline V gene. The CDR3 sequence is 14 residues long. The CDR3 reads CAGISSGRSNEQFF. CDR3 DNA: TGTGCCGGGATCTCTAGCGGGAGGAGCAATGAGCAGTTCTTC.

The chain is built from TRBV28 and TRBJ1-1; the D is unclear. Germline values: CDR1 MDHEN, CDR2 SYDVKM. This CDR3 contains 13 residues. Trimming stripped 3 bases from V and 6 bases from J, with 11 bases between. CDR3 loop: CASSLLQRAEAFF. CDR3 in DNA: TGTGCCAGCAGTTTGTTACAGCGTGCTGAAGCTTTCTTT.

This rearrangement joins TRBV6-2 or TRBV6-3 to TRBJ2-7; D call uncertain. Germline loops: CDR1 MNHEY, CDR2 SVGEGT. The CDR3 has 17 amino acids. The V and J ends lost 2 bases and 1 base respectively, with 18 bases between them. CDR3 in amino acids: CASSYDLGPPRSYEQYF. The CDR3 DNA sequence: TGTGCCAGCAGTTACGATTTAGGGCCCCCTCGGTCCTACGAGCAGTACTTC.

This chain uses TRBV7-2 with TRBJ1-1; the match to TRBD1 covers 8 bases. CDR1 SGHTA and CDR2 FQGNSA come from the germline V gene. The V segment lost 5 bases and the J segment 1 base; nucleotides outside the gene matches: 6. The CDR3 is made up of 15 amino acids. CDR3 in amino acids: CASSATGAKNTEAFF. The CDR3 DNA is TGTGCCAGCAGCGCGACAGGGGCGAAGAACACTGAAGCTTTCTTT.

This chain connects TRBV23-1 to TRBJ1-1, with D hard to call. TRBV23-1 is assigned to the ORF class and has an uncertain function. The CDR3 totals 13 residues. The V end lost 11 bases, the J end lost 0 bases, and 13 bases lay between the germline ends. CDR3 amino acids: CAVKGCVNTEAFF. CDR3 nucleotides: TGCGCCGTAAAAGGGTGCGTGAACACTGAAGCTTTCTTT.

The chain employs TRBV6-2 or TRBV6-3 and TRBJ2-2, with TRBD2 as a possible D gene (6 bases). Trimming took off 0 bases at V and 2 bases at J, with 7 bases between the two ends. Germline CDR1 reads MNHEY; CDR2 reads SVGEGT. The CDR3 extends over 15 amino acids. CDR3 in amino acids: CASSYSGGNTGELFF. The CDR3, as DNA: TGTGCCAGCAGTTACTCCGGGGGTAACACCGGGGAGCTGTTTTTT.

The chain links TRBV9 to TRBJ1-1, with a possible D match to TRBD1 (6 bases). The CDR3 extends over 14 amino acids. The V end was cut by 4 bases, the J end by 11 bases, with 21 bases between. Germline CDR1 reads SGDLS; CDR2 reads YYNGEE. The CDR3, as DNA: TGTGCCAGCAGCTATATCGGGGGGGCAAGTTCGGCTTTCTTT. Its translation: CASSYIGGASSAFF.

The chain is built from TRBV28 and TRBJ1-1; D perhaps matches TRBD1 (5 bases). The CDR3 sequence is 15 residues long. V was clipped by 4 bases and J by 5 bases, with 17 bases between them. Germline V gene sequence: CDR1 MDHEN, CDR2 SYDVKM. In DNA form, the CDR3 reads TGTGCCAGCAGTTCCTTGGGACCCCTCAAAACTGAAGCTTTCTTT. Its protein product is CASSSLGPLKTEAFF.

This sequence joins TRBV11-3 and TRBJ1-2; 11 bases are a match to TRBD1. V lost 5 bases to trimming and J lost 0 bases; unmatched junction nucleotides: 5. Germline V gene sequence: CDR1 SGHNT, CDR2 YENEEA. The CDR3 extends over 16 amino acids. The CDR3 DNA reads TGTGCCAGCAGCGTCGGGACAGGGGGAGCTAACTATGGCTACACCTTC. This codes for CASSVGTGGANYGYTF.